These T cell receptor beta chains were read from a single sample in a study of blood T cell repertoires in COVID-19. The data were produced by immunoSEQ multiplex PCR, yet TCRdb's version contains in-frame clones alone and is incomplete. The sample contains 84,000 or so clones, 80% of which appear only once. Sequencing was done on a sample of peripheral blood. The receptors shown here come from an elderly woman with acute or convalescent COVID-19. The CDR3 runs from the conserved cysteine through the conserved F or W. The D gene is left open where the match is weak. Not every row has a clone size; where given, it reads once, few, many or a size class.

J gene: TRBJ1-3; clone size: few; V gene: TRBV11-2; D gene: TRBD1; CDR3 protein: CASSQYRQGAGNTIYF; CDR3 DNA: TGTGCCAGCAGCCAATATCGACAGGGCGCTGGAAACACCATATATTTT
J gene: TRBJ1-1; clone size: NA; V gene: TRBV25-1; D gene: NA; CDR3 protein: CASSEYLARGAFF; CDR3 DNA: TGTGCCAGCAGTGAATATTTGGCCAGGGGTGCTTTCTTT
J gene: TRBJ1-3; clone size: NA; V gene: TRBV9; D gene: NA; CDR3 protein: CASSLRAGAIGNTIYF; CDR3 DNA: TGTGCCAGCAGCCTACGGGCGGGGGCGATCGGAAACACCATATATTTT
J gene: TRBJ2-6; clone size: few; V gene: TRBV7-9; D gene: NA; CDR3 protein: CASSLRVAGANVLTF; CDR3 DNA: TGTGCCAGCAGCCTACGCGTCGCTGGGGCCAACGTCCTGACTTTC
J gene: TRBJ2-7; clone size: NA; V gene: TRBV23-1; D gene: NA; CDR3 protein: CASSQSFELLQTYEQYF; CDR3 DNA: TGCGCCAGCAGTCAATCATTCGAGCTACTACAAACTTACGAGCAGTACTTC
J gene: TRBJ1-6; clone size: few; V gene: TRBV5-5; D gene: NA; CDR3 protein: CASSLVTGLESPLHF; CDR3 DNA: TGTGCCAGCAGCCTAGTAACAGGGCTAGAGTCACCCCTCCACTTT
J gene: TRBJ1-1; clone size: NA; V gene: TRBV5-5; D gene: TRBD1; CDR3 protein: CASSAPGQGYTEAFF; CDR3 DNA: TGTGCCAGCAGCGCTCCGGGACAGGGATATACTGAAGCTTTCTTT
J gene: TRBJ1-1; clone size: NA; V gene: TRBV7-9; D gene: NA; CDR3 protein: CASPTGGGREAFF; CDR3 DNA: TGTGCCAGCCCCACCGGGGGAGGTAGGGAAGCTTTCTTT
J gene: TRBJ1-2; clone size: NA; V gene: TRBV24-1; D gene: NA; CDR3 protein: CATFGTRHGYTF; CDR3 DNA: TGTGCCACCTTCGGGACACGTCATGGCTACACCTTC
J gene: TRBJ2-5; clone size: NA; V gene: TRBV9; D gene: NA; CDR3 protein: CASSVDNTQETQYF; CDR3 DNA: TGTGCCAGCAGCGTAGATAACACCCAAGAGACCCAGTACTTC
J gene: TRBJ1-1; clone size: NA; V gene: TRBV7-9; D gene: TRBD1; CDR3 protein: CASSLGQGEPAFF; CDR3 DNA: TGTGCCAGCAGCCTCGGACAGGGGGAGCCAGCTTTCTTT
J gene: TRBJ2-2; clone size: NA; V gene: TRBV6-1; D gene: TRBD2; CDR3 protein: CASSDSGSWGTGELFF; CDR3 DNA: TGTGCCAGCAGTGATAGCGGGAGTTGGGGCACCGGGGAGCTGTTTTTT
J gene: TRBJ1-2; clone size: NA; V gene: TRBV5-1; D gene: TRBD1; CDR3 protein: CASSGRTGQNGYTF; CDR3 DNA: TGCGCCAGCAGCGGTCGGACAGGGCAAAACGGCTACACCTTC
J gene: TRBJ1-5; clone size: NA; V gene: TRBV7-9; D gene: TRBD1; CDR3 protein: CASSIQGDQPQHF; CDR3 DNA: TGTGCCAGCAGCATCCAGGGGGATCAGCCCCAGCATTTT
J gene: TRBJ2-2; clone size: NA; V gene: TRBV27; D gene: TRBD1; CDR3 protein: CASSWGTGTVGELFF; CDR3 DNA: TGTGCCAGCAGTTGGGGGACAGGGACCGTCGGGGAGCTGTTTTTT
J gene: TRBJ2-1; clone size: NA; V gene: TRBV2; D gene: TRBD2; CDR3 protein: CASSVASGGAWEQFF; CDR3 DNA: TGTGCCAGCAGTGTGGCTAGCGGGGGGGCTTGGGAGCAGTTCTTC
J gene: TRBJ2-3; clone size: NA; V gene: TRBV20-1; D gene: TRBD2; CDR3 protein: CSASVERETPDTQYF; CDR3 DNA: TGCAGTGCTAGTGTTGAGCGGGAGACCCCAGATACGCAGTATTTT
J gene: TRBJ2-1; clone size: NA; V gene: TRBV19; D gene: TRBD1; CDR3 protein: CASSHPRTGANNEQFF; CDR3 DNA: TGTGCCAGTAGCCACCCGAGGACAGGGGCCAACAATGAGCAGTTCTTC
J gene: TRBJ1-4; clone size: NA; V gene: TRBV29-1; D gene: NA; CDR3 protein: CSVPQGSTNEKLFF; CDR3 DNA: TGCAGCGTTCCTCAGGGGTCAACTAATGAAAAACTGTTTTTT
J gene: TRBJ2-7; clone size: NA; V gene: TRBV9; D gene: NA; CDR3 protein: CASSALQGSDEQYF; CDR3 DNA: TGTGCCAGCAGCGCTTTACAGGGCTCAGACGAGCAGTACTTC
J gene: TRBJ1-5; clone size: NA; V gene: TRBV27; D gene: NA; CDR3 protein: CASSLNGGGQPQHF; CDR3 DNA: TGTGCCAGCAGCCTTAATGGGGGCGGGCAGCCCCAGCATTTT
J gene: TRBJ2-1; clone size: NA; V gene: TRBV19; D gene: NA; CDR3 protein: CASSRRAAAGETEQFF; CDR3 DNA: TGTGCCAGTAGTAGAAGGGCAGCGGCAGGGGAAACTGAGCAGTTCTTC
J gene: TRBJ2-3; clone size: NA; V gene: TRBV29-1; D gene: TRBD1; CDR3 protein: CSVQQGAPTDTQYF; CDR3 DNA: TGCAGCGTACAACAGGGGGCCCCCACAGATACGCAGTATTTT
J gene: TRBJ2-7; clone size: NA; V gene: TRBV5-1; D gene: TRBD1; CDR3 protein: CASSSGQGSYEQYF; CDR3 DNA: TGCGCCAGCAGCTCCGGACAGGGATCCTACGAGCAGTACTTC
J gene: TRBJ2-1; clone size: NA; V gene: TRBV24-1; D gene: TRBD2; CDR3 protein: CATSETGTSGLNEQFF; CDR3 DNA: TGTGCCACCAGTGAAACCGGGACTAGCGGCCTCAATGAGCAGTTCTTC
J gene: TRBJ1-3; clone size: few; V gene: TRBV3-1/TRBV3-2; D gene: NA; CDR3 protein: CASSYGGRGNTIYF; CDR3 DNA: TGTGCCAGCAGTTACGGAGGGCGCGGAAACACCATATATTTT
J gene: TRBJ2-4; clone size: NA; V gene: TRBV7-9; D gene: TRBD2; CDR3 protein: CASSPPREVVDIQYF; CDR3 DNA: TGTGCCAGCAGCCCCCCCCGGGAGGTCGTGGACATTCAGTACTTC
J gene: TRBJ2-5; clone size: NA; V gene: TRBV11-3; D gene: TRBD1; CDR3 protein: CASSLRGTAEETQYF; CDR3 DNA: TGTGCCAGCAGCTTGCGAGGGACAGCCGAGGAGACCCAGTACTTC
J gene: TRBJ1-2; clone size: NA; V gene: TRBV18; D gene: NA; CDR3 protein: CASSPSGFRYGYTF; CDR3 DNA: TGTGCCAGCTCACCATCGGGGTTTCGGTATGGCTACACCTTC
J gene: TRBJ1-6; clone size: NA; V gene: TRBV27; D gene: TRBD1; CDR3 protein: CASSTRDRGRSPLHF; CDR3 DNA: TGTGCCAGCAGTACCCGGGACAGGGGGCGGTCACCCCTCCACTTT
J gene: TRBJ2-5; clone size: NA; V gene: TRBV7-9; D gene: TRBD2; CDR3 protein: CASSNKAGRETQYF; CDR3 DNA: TGTGCCAGCAGCAATAAAGCGGGGCGAGAGACCCAGTACTTC
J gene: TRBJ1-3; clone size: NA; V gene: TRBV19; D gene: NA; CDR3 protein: CASRNRDDLAGNTIYF; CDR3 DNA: TGTGCCAGCCGAAACAGGGACGATTTAGCTGGAAACACCATATATTTT
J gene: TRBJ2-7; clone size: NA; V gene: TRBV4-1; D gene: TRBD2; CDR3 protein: CASSQGFVAGVYEQYF; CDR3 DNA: TGCGCCAGCAGCCAAGGATTTGTAGCGGGGGTCTACGAGCAGTACTTC
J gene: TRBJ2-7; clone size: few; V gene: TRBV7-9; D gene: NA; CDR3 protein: CASSLGVSLYEQYF; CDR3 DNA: TGTGCCAGCAGCTTAGGCGTCTCCCTCTACGAGCAGTACTTC
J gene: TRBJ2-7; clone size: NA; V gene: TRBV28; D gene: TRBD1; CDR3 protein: CASNQGAGEQYF; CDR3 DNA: TGTGCCAGCAATCAGGGGGCGGGCGAGCAGTACTTC
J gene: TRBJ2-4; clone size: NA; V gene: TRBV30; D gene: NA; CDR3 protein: CAWTPGRAKNIQYF; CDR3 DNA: TGTGCCTGGACCCCGGGGAGAGCCAAAAACATTCAGTACTTC
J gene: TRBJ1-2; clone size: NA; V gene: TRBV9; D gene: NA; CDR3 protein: CASSVNQGQGGYTF; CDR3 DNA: TGTGCCAGCAGCGTAAATCAGGGGCAGGGTGGCTACACCTTC